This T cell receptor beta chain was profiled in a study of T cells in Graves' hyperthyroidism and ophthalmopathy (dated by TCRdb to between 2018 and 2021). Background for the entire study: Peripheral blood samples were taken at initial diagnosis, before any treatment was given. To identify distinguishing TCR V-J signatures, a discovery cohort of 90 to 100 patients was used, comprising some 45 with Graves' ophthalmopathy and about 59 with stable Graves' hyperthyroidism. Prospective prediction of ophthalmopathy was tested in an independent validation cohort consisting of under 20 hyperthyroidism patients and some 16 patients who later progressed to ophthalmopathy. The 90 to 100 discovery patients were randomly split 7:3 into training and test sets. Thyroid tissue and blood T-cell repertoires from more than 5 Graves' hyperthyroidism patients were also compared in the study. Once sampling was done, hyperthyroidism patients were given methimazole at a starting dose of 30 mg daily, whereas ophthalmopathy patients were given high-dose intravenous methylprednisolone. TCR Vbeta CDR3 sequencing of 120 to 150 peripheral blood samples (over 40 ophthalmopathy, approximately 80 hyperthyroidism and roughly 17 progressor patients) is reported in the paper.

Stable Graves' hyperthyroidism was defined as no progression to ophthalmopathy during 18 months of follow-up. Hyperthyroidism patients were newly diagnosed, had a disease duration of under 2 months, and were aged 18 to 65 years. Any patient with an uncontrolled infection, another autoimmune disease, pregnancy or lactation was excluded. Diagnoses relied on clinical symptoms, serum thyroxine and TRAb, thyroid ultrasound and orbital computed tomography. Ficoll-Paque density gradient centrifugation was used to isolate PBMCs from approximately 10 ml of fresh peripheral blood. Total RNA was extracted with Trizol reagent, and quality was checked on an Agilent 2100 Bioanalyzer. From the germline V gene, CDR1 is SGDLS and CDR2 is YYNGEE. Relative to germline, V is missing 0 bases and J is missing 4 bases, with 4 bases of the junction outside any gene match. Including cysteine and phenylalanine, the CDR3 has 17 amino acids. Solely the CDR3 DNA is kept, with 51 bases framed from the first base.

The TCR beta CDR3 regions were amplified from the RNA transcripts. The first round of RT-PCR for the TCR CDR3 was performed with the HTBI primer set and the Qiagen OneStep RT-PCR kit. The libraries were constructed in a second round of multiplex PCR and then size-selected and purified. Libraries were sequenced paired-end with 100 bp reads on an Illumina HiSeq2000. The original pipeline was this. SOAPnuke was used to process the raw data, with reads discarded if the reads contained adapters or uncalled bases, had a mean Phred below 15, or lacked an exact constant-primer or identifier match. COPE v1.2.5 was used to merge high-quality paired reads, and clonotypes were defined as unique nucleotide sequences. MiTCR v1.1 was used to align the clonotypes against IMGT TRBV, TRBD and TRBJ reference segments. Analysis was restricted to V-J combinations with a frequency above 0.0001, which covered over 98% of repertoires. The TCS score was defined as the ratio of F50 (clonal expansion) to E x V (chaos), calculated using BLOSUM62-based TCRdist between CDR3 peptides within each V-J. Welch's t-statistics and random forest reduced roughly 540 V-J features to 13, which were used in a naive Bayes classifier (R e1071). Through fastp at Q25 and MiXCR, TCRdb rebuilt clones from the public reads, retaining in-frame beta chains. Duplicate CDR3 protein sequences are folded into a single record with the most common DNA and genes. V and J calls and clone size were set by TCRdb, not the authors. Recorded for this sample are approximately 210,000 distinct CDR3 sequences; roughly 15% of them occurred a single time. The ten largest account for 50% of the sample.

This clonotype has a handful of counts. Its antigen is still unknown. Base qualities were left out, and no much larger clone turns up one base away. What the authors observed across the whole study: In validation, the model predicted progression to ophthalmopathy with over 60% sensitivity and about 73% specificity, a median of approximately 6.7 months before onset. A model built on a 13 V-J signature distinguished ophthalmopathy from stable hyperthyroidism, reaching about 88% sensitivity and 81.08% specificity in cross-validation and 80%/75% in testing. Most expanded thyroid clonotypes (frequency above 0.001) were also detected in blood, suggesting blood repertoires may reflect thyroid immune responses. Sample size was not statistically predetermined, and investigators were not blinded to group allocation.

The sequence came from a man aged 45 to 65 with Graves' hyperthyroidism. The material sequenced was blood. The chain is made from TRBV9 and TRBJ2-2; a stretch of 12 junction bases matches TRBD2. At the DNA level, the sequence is TGTGCCAGCAGCGTAGGGCTAGCGGGAGGGCCCACCGGGGAGCTGTTTTTT. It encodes CASSVGLAGGPTGELFF.